The 20 T cell receptor beta chains given below trace back to one sample, sequenced in a study of cytomegalovirus exposure and HLA in healthy donors. 13 Jbeta primers and 60 Vbeta primers were used for the PCR. The repertoire was sequenced with immunoSEQ multiplex PCR; TCRdb's copy has only in-frame clones and lacks some. The sample has over 65,000 clones, over 70% seen once. The sequenced sample consisted of PBMCs. These receptors all come from a man aged 60-69 years in good health and CMV-seropositive.

The CDR3 DNA reads as TGTGCCAGCGGGAGGGTTTCGGGAGAGGAAGATACGCAGTATTTT. It codes for CASGRVSGEEDTQYF. V usage is TRBV6-1 and J usage is TRBJ2-3; 7 bases agree with TRBD2. The CDR3 covers 15 residues. Germline values: CDR1 MNHNS, CDR2 SASEGT. The ends lost 8 bases at V and 5 bases at J; junction bases unmatched: 13.

The chain uses TRBV2 and TRBJ1-2; 7 positions match TRBD1. The germline CDR1 and CDR2 sequences are SNHLY and FYNNEI. Trimming removed 4 bases from V and 8 bases from J; junction bases left unmatched: 10. The CDR3 extends over 14 amino acids. The CDR3: CASSGDRVSEGYTF. The CDR3 nucleotides read TGTGCCAGCAGTGGCGACAGGGTGTCGGAGGGCTACACCTTC.

This clone was seen only a few times. V gene TRBV11-3 combines with J gene TRBJ1-1; TRBD1 might be the D (5 bases). CDR1 is SGHNT and CDR2 is YENEEA in the germline V gene. The length of the CDR3 is 16 residues. V lost 6 bases and J 1 base, leaving 18 bases between the germline ends. CDR3 protein: CASRGAGLPGNTEAFF. Written as DNA, the CDR3 is TGTGCCAGCAGGGGCGCAGGGCTCCCTGGGAACACTGAAGCTTTCTTT.

The chain has TRBV5-1 and TRBJ2-3; D is perhaps TRBD2 (6 bases). CDR1 and CDR2 from the germline V gene are SGHRS and YFSETQ. CDR3 size: 15 residues. The V end was cut by 1 base, the J end by 3 bases, with 12 bases between. The CDR3 sequence: CASSLTDGGTDTQYF. DNA of the CDR3: TGCGCCAGCAGCTTGACAGACGGGGGAACAGATACGCAGTATTTT.

The rearrangement links TRBV7-9 to TRBJ1-4, with D perhaps matching TRBD1 (5 bases). Trimming cost V 1 base and J 7 bases, with 13 bases left between them. The CDR3 contains 15 residues. Per germline, CDR1 SEHNR and CDR2 FQNEAQ (reference sequence). The CDR3: CASSLGGTGVEKLFF. CDR3 DNA sequence: TGTGCCAGCAGCTTAGGGGGGACTGGCGTTGAAAAACTGTTTTTT. The full variable domain, with the rest looked up from reference TRBV7-9 and TRBJ1-4, is DTGVSQNPRHKITKRGQNVTFRCDPISEHNRLYWYRQTLGQGPEFLTYFQNEAQLEKSRLLSDRFSAERPKGSFSTLEIQRTEQGDSAMYLCASSLGGTGVEKLFFGSGTQLSVL.

The chain combines TRBV2 with TRBJ1-1, with a possible D match to TRBD1 (5 bases). Trimming took off 8 bases at V and 5 bases at J, with 9 bases between the two ends. The CDR3 runs 11 residues. The germline CDR1 and CDR2 sequences are SNHLY and FYNNEI. The CDR3 DNA sequence: TGTGCCAGCGGACGACAGACTGAAGCTTTCTTT. Translating gives CASGRQTEAFF.

This CDR3 is CASSEPSGQGVSGGYTF. CDR3 nucleotides: TGTGCCAGCAGTGAACCTTCCGGACAGGGGGTTTCGGGCGGCTACACCTTC. This rearrangement joins TRBV25-1 to TRBJ1-2; TRBD1 aligns across 10 bases. Trimming took 2 bases from V and 8 from J; bases not matched to a gene: 14. The germline V gene has CDR1 MGHDK and CDR2 SYGVNS. CDR3 length equals 17 residues.

The J gene is TRBJ2-3, the V gene TRBV7-8; maybe TRBD2 (8 bases). V was cut by 5 bases and J by 6 bases, with 30 bases left in between. The CDR3 spans 19 residues. Germline-derived CDR1 and CDR2 are SGHVS and FQNEAQ. CDR3 sequence reads: CASSHKDRLGTSGLDTQYF. The CDR3 coding sequence is TGTGCCAGCAGCCATAAGGACAGGTTAGGGACTAGTGGGCTCGATACGCAGTATTTT. The full variable domain, completed using reference TRBV7-8 and TRBJ2-3, is GAGVSQSPRYKVAKRGQDVALRCDPISGHVSLFWYQQALGQGPEFLTYFQNEAQLDKSGLPSDRFFAERPEGSVSTLKIQRTQQEDSAVYLCASSHKDRLGTSGLDTQYFGPGTRLTVL.

V usage is TRBV7-2 and J usage is TRBJ2-1, with D perhaps TRBD1 (5 bases). The germline V and J ends were trimmed by 5 bases and 9 bases, with 14 bases remaining between them. The length of the CDR3 is 13 residues. CDR1 is SGHTA and CDR2 is FQGNSA in the germline V gene. This chain's CDR3 is CASSPGWGLEQFF. The CDR3 nucleotides are TGTGCCAGCAGCCCTGGGTGGGGCCTTGAGCAGTTCTTC.

The CDR3 DNA sequence: TGTGCCAGCAGTGAGGACAGGGATGGCTACACCTTC. This sequence encodes CASSEDRDGYTF. V is TRBV2 and J is TRBJ1-2, with 8 bases identical to TRBD1. Germline V lookup: CDR1 SNHLY, CDR2 FYNNEI. The CDR3 extends over 12 amino acids. V lost 3 bases, J lost 6 bases, and 0 bases stayed unmatched.

This chain uses TRBV27 with TRBJ1-1, with 8 bases aligning to TRBD1. The CDR3 is 15 residues long. The V segment lost 2 bases and the J segment 7 bases; nucleotides outside the gene matches: 9. Germline V gene sequence: CDR1 MNHEY, CDR2 SMNVEV (reference sequence). CDR3 sequence reads: CASSLQQGGNSEAFF. Here the CDR3 DNA reads TGTGCCAGCAGTTTACAACAGGGGGGAAATAGTGAAGCTTTCTTT.

The chain combines TRBV5-8 with TRBJ2-3; possible D gene TRBD1, 6 bases. The CDR3 extends over 14 amino acids. Trimming cost V 0 bases and J 2 bases, with 7 bases left between them. Germline-derived CDR1 and CDR2 are SGHTS and YDEGEE. In DNA form, the CDR3 reads TGTGCCAGCAGCTTGGGGACAGCCACAGATACGCAGTATTTT. Translated, it gives CASSLGTATDTQYF.

This clone was seen just once. V gene TRBV5-1 combines with J gene TRBJ1-5, with D possibly being TRBD1 (5 bases). The CDR3 runs to 15 residues. Germline assignment: CDR1 SGHRS and CDR2 YFSETQ. With 4 bases removed from V and 4 bases from J, the gap between germline ends came to 15 bases. The CDR3: CASSPSGGRNQPQHF. DNA for the CDR3: TGCGCCAGCAGCCCCTCGGGGGGGAGAAATCAGCCCCAGCATTTT.

The rearrangement links TRBV5-1 to TRBJ2-1; the D is unclear. The CDR3 totals 13 residues. Germline V CDR1 and CDR2: SGHRS, YFSETQ. The V gene lost 3 bases and the J gene lost 4 bases, with 8 bases spanning the gap. CDR3 loop: CASSYAGYNEQFF. The CDR3 DNA sequence: TGCGCCAGCAGCTATGCCGGTTACAATGAGCAGTTCTTC.

The V and J genes are TRBV2 and TRBJ2-5, with 9 bases fitting TRBD2. Per germline, CDR1 SNHLY and CDR2 FYNNEI. The CDR3 has 15 residues. J gave up 5 bases and V 3 bases, and 7 bases lay outside the gene matches. DNA for the CDR3: TGTGCCAGCAGTGACTGGGGACTAGCTGGGGAGACCCAGTACTTC. This codes for CASSDWGLAGETQYF.

This clone appeared a single time. The chain uses TRBV11-3 and TRBJ2-7; D not certain. The CDR3 sequence is 12 residues long. Deletions cut 4 bases from V and 7 bases from J, with 11 bases between. From germline, CDR1 is SGHNT and CDR2 YENEEA. CDR3 nucleotides: TGTGCCAGCAGCTCCCCGCGAGAAGAGCAGTACTTC. Its protein is CASSSPREEQYF.

This clone has only a few counts. The V and J genes are TRBV4-1 and TRBJ2-3, with D maybe TRBD2 (6 bases). Germline assignment: CDR1 MGHRA and CDR2 YSYEKL. V lost 2 bases, J lost 1 base, and 13 bases lay in between. The length of the CDR3 is 16 residues. The CDR3 nucleotides are TGCGCCAGCAGCCAAACTAGCAGCCTAGGCACAGATACGCAGTATTTT. Protein sequence: CASSQTSSLGTDTQYF.

The V call is TRBV15, the J call TRBJ2-3; D gene ambiguous. Germline V gene lookup returns CDR1 LNHNV and CDR2 YYDKDF (reference sequence). V was shortened by 9 bases and J by 0 bases, with 7 bases between the two germline ends. The CDR3 contains 12 residues. CDR3 region: CATSGSTDTQYF. In DNA form, the CDR3 reads TGTGCCACTTCCGGGAGCACAGATACGCAGTATTTT. Complete variable domain (other parts from reference TRBV15 and TRBJ2-3): DAMVIQNPRYQVTQFGKPVTLSCSQTLNHNVMYWYQQKSSQAPKLLFHYYDKDFNNEADTPDNFQSRRPNTSFCFLDIRSPGLGDTAMYLCATSGSTDTQYFGPGTRLTVL.

The V gene is TRBV5-6, the J gene TRBJ2-4, with a weak D call TRBD2 (5 bases). Trimming left V 3 bases short and J 2 bases short, with 12 bases between. CDR3 length equals 15 residues. Per germline, CDR1 SGHDT and CDR2 YYEEEE. The CDR3 loop reads CASSSLAGTKNIQYF. CDR3 DNA sequence: TGTGCCAGCAGCTCCCTAGCCGGTACCAAAAACATTCAGTACTTC.

The DNA for the CDR3 is TGTGCCAGCAGCTTAGACGGGTCTCCCTACAATGAGCAGTTCTTC. Protein: CASSLDGSPYNEQFF. The chain joins TRBV7-9 to TRBJ2-1; no clear D gene. The CDR3 has 15 residues. V lost 1 base and J lost 2, with 9 bases in between. Per germline, CDR1 SEHNR and CDR2 FQNEAQ (reference sequence).